This passage covers 6 T cell receptor beta chains from one sample sequenced in a study of blood T cell repertoires in COVID-19. The repertoire was sequenced with immunoSEQ multiplex PCR; TCRdb's copy has only in-frame clones and lacks some. The profile shows about 140,000 clones, 82% of them singletons. Sequencing input: peripheral blood. These receptors were collected from a woman of 80 years or more with acute or convalescent COVID-19.

J is TRBJ2-3 and V is TRBV7-2; the D is unclear. The CDR3 consists of 13 residues. CDR1 is SGHTA, CDR2 FQGNSA, per germline. The V gene lost 1 base and the J gene lost 5 bases, with 7 bases spanning the gap. The CDR3 region is CASSLVFRDTQYF. The CDR3 nucleotides read TGTGCCAGCAGCTTAGTTTTCAGAGATACGCAGTATTTT.

The J gene is TRBJ1-4, the V gene TRBV4-1; TRBD1 matches at 7 bases. Trimming at V came to 0 bases and at J to 0 bases, leaving 13 bases not matched to a gene. The V gene's germline CDR1 is MGHRA and CDR2 YSYEKL. This CDR3 has 20 residues. CDR3 DNA sequence: TGCGCCAGCAGCCAAGATACAGGCTACGCAGGGGGAACAACTAATGAAAAACTGTTTTTT. It specifies CASSQDTGYAGGTTNEKLFF.

The V and J genes are TRBV4-1 and TRBJ1-5; D call uncertain. The CDR3 is made up of 16 amino acids. V dropped 2 bases and J dropped 7 bases, with 18 bases sitting between them. From germline, CDR1 is MGHRA and CDR2 YSYEKL. CDR3 residues: CASSQPLMPGRQPQHF. The DNA for the CDR3 is TGCGCCAGCAGCCAACCCCTTATGCCAGGCCGGCAGCCCCAGCATTTT.

The rearrangement joins TRBV6-6 to TRBJ2-3; TRBD2 matches at 16 bases. Germline CDR1 is MNHNY and CDR2 is SVGAGI (reference sequence). Trimming removed 6 bases from V and 7 bases from J; junction bases left unmatched: 16. This CDR3 contains 19 residues. The CDR3 here is CASSFPRQGTSGGGYTQYF. In DNA form, the CDR3 reads TGTGCCAGCAGCTTCCCCAGACAGGGGACTAGCGGGGGGGGCTATACGCAGTATTTT.

The genes are TRBV25-1 and TRBJ2-3; D uncertain. This CDR3 region has 12 residues. Trimming left V 4 bases short and J 0 bases short, with 2 bases between. Germline V lookup: CDR1 MGHDK, CDR2 SYGVNS. The CDR3 region has the DNA TGTGCCAGCAGTGTAAGCACAGATACGCAGTATTTT. Amino acid sequence: CASSVSTDTQYF.

This chain joins TRBV2 and TRBJ2-6; TRBD1 aligns across 7 bases. V lost 11 bases, J lost 0 bases, and 7 bases stayed unmatched. Germline CDR1 SNHLY, CDR2 FYNNEI. The CDR3 runs 15 residues. The CDR3 here is CAGNRGSSGANVLTF. The CDR3 region has the DNA TGTGCCGGTAACAGGGGAAGCTCTGGGGCCAACGTCCTGACTTTC.